Below are 16 T cell receptor beta chains sequenced from a single sample in a study of control samples from healthy donors and cancer patients. The table came from immunoSEQ multiplex PCR; TCRdb's copy has only in-frame clones and leaves some out. The sample carries some 95,000 clones, over 85% recorded once. The sequencing sample was made of blood. The receptors were gathered from a human donor in good health. The donor label of this sample is uncertain.

The V call is TRBV6-1, the J call TRBJ2-3; D is ambiguous. The V and J ends lost 1 base and 2 bases respectively, with 7 bases between them. Germline CDR1 reads MNHNS; CDR2 reads SASEGT. CDR3 length equals 14 residues. CDR3 DNA: TGTGCCAGCAGTGAAGTGGCGGTCACAGATACGCAGTATTTT. Its protein product is CASSEVAVTDTQYF.

The rearrangement joins TRBV5-1 to TRBJ1-6, with D unresolved. The germline CDR1 and CDR2 sequences are SGHRS and YFSETQ. Trimming cost V 5 bases and J 3 bases, with 12 bases left between them. There are 15 residues in the CDR3. DNA of the CDR3: TGCGCCAGCAGTTCTGCGGGGAACTATAATTCACCCCTCCACTTT. Its protein is CASSSAGNYNSPLHF.

This sequence joins TRBV25-1 and TRBJ2-3; tentative D call: TRBD1 (6 bases). The CDR3 is 15 residues long. Germline V gene lookup returns CDR1 MGHDK and CDR2 SYGVNS. Trimming stripped 2 bases from V and 4 bases from J, with 13 bases between. The DNA of the CDR3 is TGTGCCAGCAGTGAAGGCGGCCAGGGGCCAGATACGCAGTATTTT. Translated, it gives CASSEGGQGPDTQYF. Full variable domain (rest looked up from reference TRBV25-1 and TRBJ2-3): EADIYQTPRYLVIGTGKKITLECSQTMGHDKMYWYQQDPGMELHLIHYSYGVNSTEKGDLSSESTVSRIRTEHFPLTLESARPSHTSQYLCASSEGGQGPDTQYFGPGTRLTVL.

The chain links TRBV5-6 to TRBJ1-2; D gene unclear. The CDR3 consists of 14 residues. Germline values: CDR1 SGHDT, CDR2 YYEEEE. V was pared by 1 base and J by 8 bases, with 15 bases between. The DNA for the CDR3 is TGTGCCAGCAGCTTGATCTCGAAGTTGAGCGGCTACACCTTC. Amino acids: CASSLISKLSGYTF.

This sequence joins TRBV19 and TRBJ1-2, with D perhaps matching TRBD1 (5 bases). Germline-derived CDR1 and CDR2 are LNHDA and SQIVND (reference sequence). CDR3 length equals 16 residues. V shed 3 bases and J shed 2 bases, with 16 bases lying between them. The CDR3 protein is CASSITQATVNYGYTF. CDR3 bases: TGTGCCAGTAGTATTACACAGGCGACTGTCAACTATGGCTACACCTTC.

V usage is TRBV14 and J usage is TRBJ2-5; D remains unclear. Trimming took off 1 base at V and 2 bases at J, with 5 bases between the two ends. CDR1 is SGHDN, CDR2 FVKESK, per germline. This CDR3 has 13 residues. Written as DNA, the CDR3 is TGTGCCAGCAGCCAAGGGCTTCAAGAGACCCAGTACTTC. Protein: CASSQGLQETQYF.

The CDR3 reads CASRPTGDGNTIYF. The CDR3 DNA follows: TGCGCCAGCAGGCCGACAGGGGATGGAAACACCATATATTTT. This chain connects TRBV10-2 to TRBJ1-3, with TRBD1 identical over 8 bases. The CDR3 has 14 amino acids. The V gene's germline CDR1 is WSHSY and CDR2 SAAADI. Trimming cost V 6 bases and J 3 bases; bases outside gene matches: 4.

The table lists this clone with many counts. The chain combines TRBV7-2 with TRBJ2-1; TRBD2 matches 8 bases. Unmatched junction bases numbered 7, after V lost 5 bases and J lost 13 bases. This CDR3 has 12 amino acids. From germline, CDR1 is SGHTA and CDR2 FQGNSA. The CDR3 DNA follows: TGTGCCAGCAGCCAAGGCGGGGGGCTTCAGTTCTTC. Protein sequence: CASSQGGGLQFF.

This chain uses TRBV24-1 with TRBJ2-1; the D is unclear. CDR1 is KGHDR and CDR2 is SFDVKD in the germline V gene. The CDR3 sequence is 11 residues long. V dropped 5 bases and J dropped 9 bases, with 7 bases sitting between them. The CDR3 sequence: CATSALGEQFF. CDR3 DNA: TGTGCCACCAGTGCGCTCGGTGAGCAGTTCTTC.

Comment on this clone: One end of the junction is discordant with germline, which a read error may explain. J is TRBJ2-1 and V is TRBV5-6; no definite D call. CDR3 length: 11 amino acids. CDR1 and CDR2 (germline): SGHDT, YYEEEE. The CDR3 region is CASSLRASRLF. For the CDR3, the DNA is TGTGCCAGCAGCTTACGGGCCTCCAGACTCTTC.

The chain carries TRBV2 and TRBJ1-1; D unresolved. The CDR3 length is 13 residues. V was shortened by 7 bases and J by 0 bases, with 9 bases between the two germline ends. CDR1 and CDR2 from the germline V gene are SNHLY and FYNNEI. The chain's CDR3 is CASILQVNTEAFF. CDR3 nucleotide sequence: TGTGCCAGCATACTTCAGGTGAACACTGAAGCTTTCTTT.

DNA of the CDR3: TGTGCCCAGATGGCGGCATATAATTCACCCCTCCACTTT. Protein product: CAQMAAYNSPLHF. V usage is TRBV27 and J usage is TRBJ1-6; D unresolved. The germline CDR1 and CDR2 sequences are MNHEY and SMNVEV (reference sequence). This CDR3 has 13 residues. The V and J ends lost 11 bases and 4 bases respectively, with 12 bases between them.

V gene TRBV5-6 combines with J gene TRBJ1-1, with 7 bases matching TRBD1. The CDR3 is 15 residues long. Trimming removed 2 bases from V and 2 bases from J; junction bases left unmatched: 6. The germline V gene encodes CDR1 SGHDT and CDR2 YYEEEE. For the CDR3, the DNA is TGTGCCAGCAGCTTTGGGGACAGATATAACACTGAAGCTTTCTTT. Translated: CASSFGDRYNTEAFF.

V is TRBV30 and J is TRBJ2-7; TRBD1 matches at 9 bases. Per germline, CDR1 GTSNPN and CDR2 SVGIG (reference sequence). CDR3 length: 13 residues. V lost 3 bases and J lost 7; bases outside the gene matches: 7. The DNA for the CDR3 is TGTGCCTGGAGCCTACAGGGGGCGGGGGAGCAGTACTTC. It specifies CAWSLQGAGEQYF.

The rearrangement links TRBV30 to TRBJ1-6; TRBD1 aligns across 7 bases. The germline V gene has CDR1 GTSNPN and CDR2 SVGIG (reference sequence). This CDR3 comprises 13 residues. The V gene end was trimmed by 4 bases and the J gene end by 7 bases; junction bases not matched to a gene: 4. This CDR3 reads CAWMTGRNSPLHF. The CDR3 nucleotides are TGTGCCTGGATGACAGGGAGGAATTCACCCCTCCACTTT.

The gene calls are TRBV19 and TRBJ2-7; TRBD2 matches 8 bases. In germline, CDR1 is LNHDA, CDR2 SQIVND (reference sequence). With V trimmed by 4 bases and J by 0 bases, 5 bases remained unmatched. This CDR3 has 15 residues. The CDR3: CASSTSRGGSYEQYF. As DNA, the CDR3 is TGTGCCAGTAGTACAAGCCGGGGGGGCTCCTACGAGCAGTACTTC.